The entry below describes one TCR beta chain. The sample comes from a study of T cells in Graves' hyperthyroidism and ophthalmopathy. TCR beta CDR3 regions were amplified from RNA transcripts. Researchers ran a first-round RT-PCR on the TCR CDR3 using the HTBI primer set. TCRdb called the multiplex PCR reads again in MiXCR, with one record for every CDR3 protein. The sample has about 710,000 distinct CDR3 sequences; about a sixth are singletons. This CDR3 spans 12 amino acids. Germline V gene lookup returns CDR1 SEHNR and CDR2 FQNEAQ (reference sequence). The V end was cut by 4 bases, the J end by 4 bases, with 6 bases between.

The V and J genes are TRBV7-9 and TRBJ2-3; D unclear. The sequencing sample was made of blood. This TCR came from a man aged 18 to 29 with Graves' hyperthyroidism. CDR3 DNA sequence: TGTGCCAGCAGCTATGTAGCAGATACGCAGTATTTT. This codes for CASSYVADTQYF.